This T cell receptor beta chain was recovered during a study of T cells in Graves' hyperthyroidism and ophthalmopathy. Study conclusions and caveats: The blood repertoire included most of the expanded thyroid clonotypes above 0.001.

There were TCR beta CDR3 regions amplified from RNA transcripts. HTBI primers were the set used in a first-round RT-PCR of the TCR CDR3. TCRdb recomputed calls from the multiplex PCR reads with MiXCR, one row per CDR3 protein. Found here are about 700,000 distinct CDR3 sequences, approximately 14% of them singletons; the top ten hold about a tenth. CDR1 SQVTM and CDR2 ANQGSEA come from the germline V gene. Trimming removed 7 bases at V and 1 base at J, with 16 bases between. The CDR3 consists of 15 residues. This clonotype was counted a few times. Its antigen is unknown. Patients with uncontrolled infections, other autoimmune diseases, pregnancy or lactation were excluded. Fresh peripheral blood, approximately 9.1 ml, was the source of the PBMCs.

V gene TRBV29-1 combines with J gene TRBJ2-2; maybe TRBD2 (5 bases). The receptor was isolated from a woman aged 18-30 years with Graves' hyperthyroidism. The sequenced sample consisted of blood. This chain's CDR3 is CSASGSFMNTGELFF. CDR3 in DNA: TGCAGCGCCTCGGGGTCGTTTATGAACACCGGGGAGCTGTTTTTT.